This TCR beta chain was found in a study of patients and donors after allogeneic stem cell transplantation. TCRdb ran MiXCR on the RT-PCR reads and lists one entry per CDR3 protein. The sample shows about a million distinct CDR3 sequences, more than 15% of them seen only once. CDR1 and CDR2 from the germline V gene are SGHTA and FQGNSA. Trimming took off 1 base at V and 3 bases at J, with 6 bases between the two ends. This CDR3 contains 13 residues. The chain carries TRBV7-2 and TRBJ1-2; D is unresolved. Material for sequencing was blood, either unsorted or a sorted T cell fraction (not recorded which). The source is a human donor who was either an allogeneic HSCT recipient or a stem cell or donor lymphocyte infusion donor (not recorded which). It is not recorded whose cells these are; they may come from a transplant donor. CDR3 in DNA: TGTGCCAGCAGCTTAGAGCCGGACTATGGCTACACCTTC. Amino acids: CASSLEPDYGYTF.